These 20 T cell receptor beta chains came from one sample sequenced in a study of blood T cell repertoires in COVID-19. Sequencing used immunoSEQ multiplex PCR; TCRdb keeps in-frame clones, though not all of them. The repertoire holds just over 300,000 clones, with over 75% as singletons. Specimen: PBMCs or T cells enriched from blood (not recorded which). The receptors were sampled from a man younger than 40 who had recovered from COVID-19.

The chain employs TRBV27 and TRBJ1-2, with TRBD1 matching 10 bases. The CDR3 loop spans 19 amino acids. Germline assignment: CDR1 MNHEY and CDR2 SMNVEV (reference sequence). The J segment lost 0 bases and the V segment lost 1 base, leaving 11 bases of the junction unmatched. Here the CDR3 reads CASSLLGRGQGPSNYGYTF. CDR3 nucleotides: TGTGCCAGCAGTTTATTGGGACGGGGACAGGGGCCATCTAACTATGGCTACACCTTC.

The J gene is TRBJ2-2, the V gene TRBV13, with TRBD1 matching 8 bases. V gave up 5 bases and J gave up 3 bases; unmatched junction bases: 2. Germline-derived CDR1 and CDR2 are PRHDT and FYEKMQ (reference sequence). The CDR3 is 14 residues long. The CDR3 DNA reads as TGTGCCAGCAGCATCAGGGGGCACACCGGGGAGCTGTTTTTT. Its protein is CASSIRGHTGELFF.

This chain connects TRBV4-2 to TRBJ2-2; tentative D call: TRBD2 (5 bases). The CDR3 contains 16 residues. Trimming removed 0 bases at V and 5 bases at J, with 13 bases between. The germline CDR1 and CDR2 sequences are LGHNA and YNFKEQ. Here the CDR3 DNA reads TGTGCCAGCAGCCAAGATCCCGGGGATTGGACCGGGGAGCTGTTTTTT. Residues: CASSQDPGDWTGELFF.

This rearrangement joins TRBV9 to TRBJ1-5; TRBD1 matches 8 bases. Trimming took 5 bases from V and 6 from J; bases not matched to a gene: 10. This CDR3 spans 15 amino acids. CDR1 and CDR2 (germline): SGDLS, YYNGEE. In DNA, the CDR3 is TGTGCCAGCAGTGTTGGACAGGGCTCCGGTCAGCCCCAGCATTTT. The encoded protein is CASSVGQGSGQPQHF.

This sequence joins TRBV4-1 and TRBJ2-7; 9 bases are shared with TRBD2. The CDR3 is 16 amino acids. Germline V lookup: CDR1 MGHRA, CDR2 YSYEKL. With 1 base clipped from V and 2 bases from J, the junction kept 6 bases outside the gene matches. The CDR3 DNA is TGCGCCAGCAGCCAAGCGACGGTAGCGGGAGCCTACGAGCAGTACTTC. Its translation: CASSQATVAGAYEQYF.

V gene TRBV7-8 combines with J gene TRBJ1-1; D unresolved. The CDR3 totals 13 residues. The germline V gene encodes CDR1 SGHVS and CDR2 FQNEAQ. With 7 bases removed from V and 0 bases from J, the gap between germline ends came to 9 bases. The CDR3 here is CASIPRMNTEAFF. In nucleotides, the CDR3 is TGTGCCAGCATCCCGAGGATGAACACTGAAGCTTTCTTT.

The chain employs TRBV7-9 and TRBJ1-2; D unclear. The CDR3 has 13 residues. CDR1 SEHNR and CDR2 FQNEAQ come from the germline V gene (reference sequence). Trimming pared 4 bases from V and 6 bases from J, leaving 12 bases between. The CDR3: CASSSLAGNGYTF. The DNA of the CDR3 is TGTGCCAGCAGCTCGCTCGCGGGTAATGGCTACACCTTC.

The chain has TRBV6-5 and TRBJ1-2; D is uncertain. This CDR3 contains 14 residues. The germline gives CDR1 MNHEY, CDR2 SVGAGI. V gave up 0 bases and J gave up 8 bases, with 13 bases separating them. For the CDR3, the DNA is TGTGCCAGCAGTTACTCGCCGACGGGTGGAGGCTACACCTTC. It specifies CASSYSPTGGGYTF.

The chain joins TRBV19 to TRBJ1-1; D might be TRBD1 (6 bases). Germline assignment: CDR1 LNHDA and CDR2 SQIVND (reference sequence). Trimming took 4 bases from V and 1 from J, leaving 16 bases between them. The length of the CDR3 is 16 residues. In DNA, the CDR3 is TGTGCCAGTAGTAACCGGAGACAGGAGAGGAACACTGAAGCTTTCTTT. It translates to CASSNRRQERNTEAFF.

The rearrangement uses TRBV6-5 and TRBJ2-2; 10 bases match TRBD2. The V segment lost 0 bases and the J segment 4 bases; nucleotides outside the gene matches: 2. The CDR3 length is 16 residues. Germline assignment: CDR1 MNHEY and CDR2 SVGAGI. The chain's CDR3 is CASSYSQRGGTGELFF. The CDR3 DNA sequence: TGTGCCAGCAGTTACTCACAGCGGGGGGGCACCGGGGAGCTGTTTTTT.

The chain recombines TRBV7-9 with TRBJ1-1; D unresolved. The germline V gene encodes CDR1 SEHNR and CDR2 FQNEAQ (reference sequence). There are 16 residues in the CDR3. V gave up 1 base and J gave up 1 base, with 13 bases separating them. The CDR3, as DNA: TGTGCCAGCAGCTTAGATTACAGCCTGCCGAACACTGAAGCTTTCTTT. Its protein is CASSLDYSLPNTEAFF.

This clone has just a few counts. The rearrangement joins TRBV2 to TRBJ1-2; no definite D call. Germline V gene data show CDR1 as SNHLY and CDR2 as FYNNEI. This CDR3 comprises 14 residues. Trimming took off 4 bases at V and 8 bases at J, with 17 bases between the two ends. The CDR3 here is CASSGKGGRDGYTF. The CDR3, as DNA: TGTGCCAGCAGTGGGAAGGGAGGGCGTGACGGCTACACCTTC.

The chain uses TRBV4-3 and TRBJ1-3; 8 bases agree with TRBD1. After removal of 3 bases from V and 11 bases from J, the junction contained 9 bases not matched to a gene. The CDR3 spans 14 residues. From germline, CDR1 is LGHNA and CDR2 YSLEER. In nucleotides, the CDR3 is TGCGCCAGCAGCCAGGACAGGGAGTTTGTCGCCATATATTTT. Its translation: CASSQDREFVAIYF.

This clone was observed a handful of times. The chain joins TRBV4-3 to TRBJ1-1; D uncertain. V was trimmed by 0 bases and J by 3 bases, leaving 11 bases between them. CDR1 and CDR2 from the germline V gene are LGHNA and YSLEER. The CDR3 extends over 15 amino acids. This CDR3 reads CASSQELADYTEAFF. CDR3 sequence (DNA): TGCGCCAGCAGCCAAGAGCTGGCGGATTACACTGAAGCTTTCTTT.

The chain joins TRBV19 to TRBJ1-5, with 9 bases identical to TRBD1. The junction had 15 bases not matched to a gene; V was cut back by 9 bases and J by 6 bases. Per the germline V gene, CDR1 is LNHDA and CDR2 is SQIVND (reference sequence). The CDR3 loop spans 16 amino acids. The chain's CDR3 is CASQPPGQGSFQPQHF. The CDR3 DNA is TGTGCCAGCCAGCCTCCGGGACAGGGTTCCTTTCAGCCCCAGCATTTT.

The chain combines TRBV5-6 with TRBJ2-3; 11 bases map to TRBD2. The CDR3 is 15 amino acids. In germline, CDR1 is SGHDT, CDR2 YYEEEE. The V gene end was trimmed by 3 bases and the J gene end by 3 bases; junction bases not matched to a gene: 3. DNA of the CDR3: TGTGCCAGCAGCTACAGGACTAGCGGGACAGATACGCAGTATTTT. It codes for CASSYRTSGTDTQYF. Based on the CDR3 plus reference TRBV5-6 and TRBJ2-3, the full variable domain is DAGVTQSPTHLIKTRGQQVTLRCSPKSGHDTVSWYQQALGQGPQFIFQYYEEEERQRGNFPDRFSGHQFPNYSSELNVNALLLGDSALYLCASSYRTSGTDTQYFGPGTRLTVL.

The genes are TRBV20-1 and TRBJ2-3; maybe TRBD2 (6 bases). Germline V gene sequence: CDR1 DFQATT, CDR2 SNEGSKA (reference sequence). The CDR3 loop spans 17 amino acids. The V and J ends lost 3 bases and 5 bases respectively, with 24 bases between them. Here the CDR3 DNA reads TGCAGTGCTAGTTCCGCTCAGGGACTCACTTCTGGAGATACGCAGTATTTT. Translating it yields CSASSAQGLTSGDTQYF.

Here the CDR3 reads CASSNYGGPTPLHF. The DNA of the CDR3 is TGTGCCAGCAGTAATTACGGGGGGCCTACACCCCTCCACTTT. The chain employs TRBV27 and TRBJ1-6; D is possibly TRBD1 (6 bases). The V end lost 5 bases, the J end lost 11 bases, and 16 bases lay between the germline ends. The germline CDR1 and CDR2 sequences are MNHEY and SMNVEV (reference sequence). The CDR3 covers 14 residues.

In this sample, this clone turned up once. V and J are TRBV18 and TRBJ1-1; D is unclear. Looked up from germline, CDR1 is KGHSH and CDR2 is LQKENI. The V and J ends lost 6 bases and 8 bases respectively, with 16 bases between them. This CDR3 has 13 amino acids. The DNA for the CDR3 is TGTGCCAGCTCCCCGAATCCCGCTAGGGAAGCTTTCTTT. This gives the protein CASSPNPAREAFF.

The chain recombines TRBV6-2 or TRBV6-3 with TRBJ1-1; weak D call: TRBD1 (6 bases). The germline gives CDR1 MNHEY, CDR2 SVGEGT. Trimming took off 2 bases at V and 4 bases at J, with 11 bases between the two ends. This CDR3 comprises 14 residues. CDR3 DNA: TGTGCCAGCAGTTACGTTGCCAGGGGCACTGAAGCTTTCTTT. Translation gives CASSYVARGTEAFF.